One and the same sample provided the 22 T cell receptor beta chains below, sequenced in a study of blood T cell repertoires in COVID-19 (dated by TCRdb to about 2020). The library was made by the immunoSEQ multiplex PCR assay. TCRdb limited this immuneACCESS table to in-frame rearrangements with V and J called. A share of clones is missing; checked studies link under half to unresolved V genes, and the rest is unexplained. This sample has 470,000 or so clones in its table, and about 85% of those were observed once. The ten largest clones represent nearly 2% of the sample. The specimen sequenced was PBMCs or T cells enriched from blood (not recorded which). The receptors were sampled from a woman aged 18-29 years with acute COVID-19.

The genes are TRBV5-4 and TRBJ2-5; D is unresolved. Germline V gene lookup returns CDR1 SGHNT and CDR2 YYREEE (reference sequence). Trimming removed 2 bases at V and 2 bases at J, with 7 bases between. CDR3 length equals 13 residues. The CDR3: CASSFVPQETQYF. CDR3 nucleotides: TGTGCCAGCAGCTTTGTTCCTCAAGAGACCCAGTACTTC. The variable domain in full, completed from reference TRBV5-4 and TRBJ2-5, reads ETGVTQSPTHLIKTRGQQVTLRCSSQSGHNTVSWYQQALGQGPQFIFQYYREEENGRGNFPPRFSGLQFPNYSSELNVNALELDDSALYLCASSFVPQETQYFGPGTRLLVL.

This chain links TRBV13 with TRBJ2-4; 8 bases line up with TRBD1. This CDR3 is built from 13 residues. Trimming removed 2 bases from V and 7 bases from J; junction bases left unmatched: 1. Per germline, CDR1 PRHDT and CDR2 FYEKMQ (reference sequence). The CDR3 sequence: CASSLRTGNIQYF. Written as DNA, the CDR3 is TGTGCCAGCAGCTTACGGACAGGGAACATTCAGTACTTC.

The genes are TRBV20-1 and TRBJ2-1; a weak D match, TRBD1 (6 bases). The CDR3 runs 12 residues. Trimming pared 4 bases from V and 5 bases from J, leaving 9 bases between. Germline values: CDR1 DFQATT, CDR2 SNEGSKA (reference sequence). CDR3 region: CSATDRNNEQFF. CDR3 nucleotides: TGCAGTGCTACTGACAGGAACAATGAGCAGTTCTTC.

Only one count was recorded for this clone. The chain is built from TRBV7-9 and TRBJ1-1, with D possibly TRBD1 on 6 matching bases. The length of the CDR3 is 15 residues. V was shortened by 1 base and J by 1 base, with 10 bases between the two germline ends. Germline values: CDR1 SEHNR, CDR2 FQNEAQ (reference sequence). CDR3 DNA: TGTGCCAGCAGCTTAGGCACAGGGCCGAACACTGAAGCTTTCTTT. Its protein product is CASSLGTGPNTEAFF. The complete variable domain, with remaining parts taken from reference TRBV7-9 and TRBJ1-1, reads DTGVSQNPRHKITKRGQNVTFRCDPISEHNRLYWYRQTLGQGPEFLTYFQNEAQLEKSRLLSDRFSAERPKGSFSTLEIQRTEQGDSAMYLCASSLGTGPNTEAFFGQGTRLTVV.

This clone was recorded at least ten times. This chain joins TRBV5-1 and TRBJ2-1; 7 nucleotides match TRBD1. The CDR3 has 18 residues. V lost 2 bases and J lost 5; bases outside the gene matches: 16. Germline CDR1 SGHRS, CDR2 YFSETQ. This chain's CDR3 is CASSLNRGPFDLDNEQFF. In DNA form, the CDR3 reads TGCGCCAGCAGCTTAAACAGGGGACCTTTCGATTTAGACAATGAGCAGTTCTTC.

This chain joins TRBV18 and TRBJ1-6, with TRBD1 identical over 7 bases. The germline CDR1 and CDR2 sequences are KGHSH and LQKENI. V lost 3 bases to trimming and J lost 8 bases; unmatched junction nucleotides: 7. The CDR3 is 15 residues long. The CDR3 DNA is TGTGCCAGCTCACCTAAAGGGGGCGAGGATTCACCCCTCCACTTT. It yields the protein CASSPKGGEDSPLHF.

The rearrangement links TRBV15 to TRBJ2-7, with 12 nucleotides matching TRBD2. Unmatched junction bases numbered 6, after V lost 2 bases and J lost 4 bases. Germline-derived CDR1 and CDR2 are LNHNV and YYDKDF (reference sequence). This CDR3 contains 16 residues. In nucleotides, the CDR3 is TGTGCCACCAGCAGAACCGGACTAGCGGGATTGTACGAGCAGTACTTC. Protein sequence: CATSRTGLAGLYEQYF.

The V call is TRBV7-2, the J call TRBJ1-2, with 7 positions matching TRBD1. This CDR3 is 13 amino acids long. J gave up 8 bases and V 5 bases, and 8 bases lay outside the gene matches. The V gene's germline CDR1 is SGHTA and CDR2 FQGNSA. CDR3 bases: TGTGCCAGCAGCCGAGGGGGCGGCACGGGCTACACCTTC. Translating it yields CASSRGGGTGYTF. Variable domain in full (rest from reference TRBV7-2 and TRBJ1-2): GAGVSQSPSNKVTEKGKDVELRCDPISGHTALYWYRQSLGQGLEFLIYFQGNSAPDKSGLPSDRFSAERTGGSVSTLTIQRTQQEDSAVYLCASSRGGGTGYTFGSGTRLTVV.

The chain links TRBV5-1 to TRBJ2-7; D perhaps matches TRBD2 (5 bases). The CDR3 is 14 residues long. Germline V gene sequence: CDR1 SGHRS, CDR2 YFSETQ. The V and J ends lost 0 bases and 6 bases respectively, with 13 bases between them. CDR3 sequence: CASSLEGFGSEQYF. Written as DNA, the CDR3 is TGCGCCAGCAGCTTGGAAGGCTTTGGGAGCGAGCAGTACTTC. Full variable domain (missing parts from reference TRBV5-1 and TRBJ2-7): KAGVTQTPRYLIKTRGQQVTLSCSPISGHRSVSWYQQTPGQGLQFLFEYFSETQRNKGNFPGRFSGRQFSNSRSEMNVSTLELGDSALYLCASSLEGFGSEQYFGPGTRLTVT.

The chain has TRBV13 and TRBJ2-3, with 8 positions matching TRBD2. The V gene's germline CDR1 is PRHDT and CDR2 FYEKMQ (reference sequence). CDR3 length equals 16 residues. V lost 4 bases to trimming and J lost 7 bases; unmatched junction nucleotides: 13. In DNA form, the CDR3 reads TGTGCCAGCAGCTCGGCGGGGCGGGGGGACCGTTATACGCAGTATTTT. Residues: CASSSAGRGDRYTQYF.

The chain combines TRBV7-2 with TRBJ1-3; D remains unclear. Deletions cut 0 bases from V and 0 bases from J, with 9 bases between. Germline CDR1 SGHTA, CDR2 FQGNSA. The CDR3 contains 16 residues. The CDR3 DNA follows: TGTGCCAGCAGCTTAGCAACAGTAATCTCTGGAAACACCATATATTTT. Protein: CASSLATVISGNTIYF.

This chain joins TRBV18 and TRBJ1-2; maybe TRBD1 (6 bases). Germline CDR1 KGHSH, CDR2 LQKENI. Trimming cost V 5 bases and J 8 bases, with 21 bases left between them. There are 15 residues in the CDR3. CDR3 nucleotides: TGTGCCAGCTCAACTACCAGACAGGACCCTAGGGGCTACACCTTC. Translating it yields CASSTTRQDPRGYTF.

V usage is TRBV4-1 and J usage is TRBJ1-3, with D perhaps TRBD1 (5 bases). Trimming removed 3 bases from V and 1 base from J, with 7 bases in between. CDR1 and CDR2 (germline): MGHRA, YSYEKL. The CDR3 loop spans 14 amino acids. The CDR3 nucleotides read TGCGCCAGCAGCCAGCGGGGGTCTGGAAACACCATATATTTT. Its translation is CASSQRGSGNTIYF.

This clone has only one observation. The V gene is TRBV4-2, the J gene TRBJ2-3; D possibly corresponds to TRBD1 (6 bases). V lost 0 bases, J lost 3 bases, and 13 bases lay in between. The CDR3 runs to 16 residues. CDR1 is LGHNA and CDR2 is YNFKEQ in the germline V gene. CDR3 coding DNA: TGTGCCAGCAGCCAAGATGGGGCAGGGGATACAGATACGCAGTATTTT. Translated: CASSQDGAGDTDTQYF.

The chain uses TRBV28 and TRBJ2-7; D gene uncertain. The germline V gene has CDR1 MDHEN and CDR2 SYDVKM. This CDR3 contains 12 residues. The V end lost 10 bases, the J end lost 1 base, and 11 bases lay between the germline ends. CDR3 sequence: CAIRDTSYEQYF. The CDR3 DNA reads TGTGCCATCCGTGACACGTCCTACGAGCAGTACTTC. The whole variable domain, filled in from reference TRBV28 and TRBJ2-7, reads DVKVTQSSRYLVKRTGEKVFLECVQDMDHENMFWYRQDPGLGLRLIYFSYDVKMKEKGDIPEGYSVSREKKERFSLILESASTNQTSMYLCAIRDTSYEQYFGPGTRLTVT.

The rearrangement joins TRBV29-1 to TRBJ1-1; possible D gene TRBD1, 5 bases. Trimming shortened V by 4 bases and J by 7 bases, and 13 bases separated the two germline ends. The germline gives CDR1 SQVTM, CDR2 ANQGSEA. The CDR3 is 12 residues long. As DNA, the CDR3 is TGCAGCGTTGCCGGGCAGGGCATTGAAGCTTTCTTT. Protein sequence: CSVAGQGIEAFF.

This rearrangement joins TRBV19 to TRBJ1-1; maybe TRBD1 (5 bases). Germline V gene lookup returns CDR1 LNHDA and CDR2 SQIVND (reference sequence). V was trimmed by 5 bases and J by 1 base, leaving 8 bases between them. This CDR3 region has 13 residues. Written as DNA, the CDR3 is TGTGCCAGTAGTCAAACAGGGAACACTGAAGCTTTCTTT. This encodes CASSQTGNTEAFF.

The chain is built from TRBV24-1 and TRBJ1-5; TRBD1 matches 9 bases. CDR1 and CDR2 from the germline V gene are KGHDR and SFDVKD. This CDR3 spans 13 amino acids. V trimming: 9 bases; J trimming: 1 base; junction bases outside the gene matches: 0. The CDR3 protein is CATGQGSNQPQHF. The CDR3, as DNA: TGTGCCACCGGACAGGGGAGCAATCAGCCCCAGCATTTT.

The chain uses TRBV9 and TRBJ2-7; 11 nucleotides match TRBD2. The V and J ends lost 6 bases and 3 bases, in that order; junction bases with no gene match: 8. Germline lookup yields CDR1 SGDLS and CDR2 YYNGEE. The CDR3 sequence is 15 residues long. The chain's CDR3 is CASTPGTSGSYEQYF. DNA for the CDR3: TGTGCCAGCACCCCCGGGACTAGCGGAAGCTACGAGCAGTACTTC.

The chain is built from TRBV5-4 and TRBJ1-2, with D unclear. The CDR3 contains 14 residues. Germline values: CDR1 SGHNT, CDR2 YYREEE (reference sequence). Trimming removed 4 bases at V and 6 bases at J, with 16 bases between. The DNA of the CDR3 is TGTGCCAGCAGCCCCACGGCGGGTTTTGATGGCTACACCTTC. It yields the protein CASSPTAGFDGYTF.

The chain combines TRBV5-4 with TRBJ1-1, with a possible D match to TRBD1 (6 bases). This CDR3 is 15 amino acids long. With 4 bases removed from V and 0 bases from J, the gap between germline ends came to 13 bases. Germline CDR1 SGHNT, CDR2 YYREEE (reference sequence). The CDR3 protein is CASSRRGQLNTEAFF. Written as DNA, the CDR3 is TGTGCCAGCAGCCGCCGGGGACAACTGAACACTGAAGCTTTCTTT. Complete variable domain (other parts from reference TRBV5-4 and TRBJ1-1): ETGVTQSPTHLIKTRGQQVTLRCSSQSGHNTVSWYQQALGQGPQFIFQYYREEENGRGNFPPRFSGLQFPNYSSELNVNALELDDSALYLCASSRRGQLNTEAFFGQGTRLTVV.

This chain joins TRBV4-3 and TRBJ1-1; 7 nucleotides align to TRBD1. V gave up 0 bases and J gave up 5 bases; unmatched junction bases: 12. Germline V gene lookup returns CDR1 LGHNA and CDR2 YSLEER. The CDR3 is made up of 17 amino acids. The DNA for the CDR3 is TGCGCCAGCAGCCAAGACAGGGGACGCTCAGGGGGAACTGAAGCTTTCTTT. Translated: CASSQDRGRSGGTEAFF.